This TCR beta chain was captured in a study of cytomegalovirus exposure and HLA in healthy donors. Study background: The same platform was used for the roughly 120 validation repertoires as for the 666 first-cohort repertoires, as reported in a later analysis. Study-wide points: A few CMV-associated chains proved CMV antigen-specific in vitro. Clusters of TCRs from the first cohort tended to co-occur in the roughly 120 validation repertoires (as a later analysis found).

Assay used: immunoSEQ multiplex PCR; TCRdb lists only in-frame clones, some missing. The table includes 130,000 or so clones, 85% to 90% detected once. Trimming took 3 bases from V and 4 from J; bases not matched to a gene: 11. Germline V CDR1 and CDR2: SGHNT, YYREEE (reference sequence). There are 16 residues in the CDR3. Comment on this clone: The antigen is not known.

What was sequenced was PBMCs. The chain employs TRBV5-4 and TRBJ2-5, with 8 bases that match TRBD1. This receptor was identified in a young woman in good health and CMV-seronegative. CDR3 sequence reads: CASSSNADREGETQYF. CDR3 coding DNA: TGTGCCAGCAGCTCAAACGCGGACAGGGAAGGAGAGACCCAGTACTTC.